Below are 27 T cell receptor beta chains sequenced from a single sample in a study of OX40 agonist ivuxolimab in advanced cancers. Method: immunoSEQ multiplex PCR; TCRdb's copy keeps in-frame clones and lacks some. The sample has tens of thousands of clones; roughly 93% are singletons. The sequenced sample was CD4+ or CD8+ T cells sorted from blood, obtained in a trial of the OX40 agonist ivuxolimab. These receptors all stem from an adult with an advanced solid tumor such as melanoma, head and neck, liver or kidney cancer.

The V call is TRBV28, the J call TRBJ1-2, with D hard to call. The V end was cut by 4 bases, the J end by 6 bases, with 18 bases between. CDR3 size: 15 residues. Germline V gene lookup returns CDR1 MDHEN and CDR2 SYDVKM. The CDR3 DNA reads as TGTGCCAGCAGTTCCTCTGGATTGGGGAGGGATGGCTACACCTTC. This encodes CASSSSGLGRDGYTF.

The DNA of the CDR3 is TGTGCCAGCAGTGACGGCCTACTAGCGGGAGAGAATGAGCAGTTCTTC. This codes for CASSDGLLAGENEQFF. The chain carries TRBV2 and TRBJ2-1, with 11 bases identical to TRBD2. V shed 3 bases, J shed 7 bases, and the junction held 8 bases outside the gene matches. This CDR3 is 16 amino acids long. Germline CDR1 is SNHLY and CDR2 is FYNNEI. The full variable domain, rest sourced from reference TRBV2 and TRBJ2-1, is EPEVTQTPSHQVTQMGQEVILRCVPISNHLYFYWYRQILGQKVEFLVSFYNNEISEKSEIFDDQFSVERPDGSNFTLKIRSTKLEDSAMYFCASSDGLLAGENEQFFGPGTRLTVL.

The chain carries TRBV19 and TRBJ1-5; D not certain. V was shortened by 2 bases and J by 5 bases, with 7 bases between the two germline ends. The CDR3 totals 13 residues. CDR1 LNHDA and CDR2 SQIVND come from the germline V gene (reference sequence). The CDR3 reads CASSINEDQPQHF. Written as DNA, the CDR3 is TGTGCCAGTAGTATAAACGAAGATCAGCCCCAGCATTTT.

The chain employs TRBV6-5 and TRBJ2-7, with D possibly matching TRBD1 (5 bases). Germline V gene data show CDR1 as MNHEY and CDR2 as SVGAGI. V was shortened by 7 bases and J by 6 bases, with 10 bases between the two germline ends. The CDR3 covers 11 residues. The CDR3 protein is CASIGQTEQYF. The DNA for the CDR3 is TGTGCCAGCATTGGACAAACCGAGCAGTACTTC.

This chain connects TRBV5-8 to TRBJ2-3; TRBD1 matches 10 bases. The germline CDR1 and CDR2 sequences are SGHTS and YDEGEE. Unmatched junction bases numbered 5, after V lost 0 bases and J lost 4 bases. The CDR3 extends over 16 amino acids. CDR3 residues: CASSLGDRGFADTQYF. The CDR3 coding sequence is TGTGCCAGCAGCTTGGGGGACAGGGGTTTCGCAGATACGCAGTATTTT. Full variable domain (remainder filled in from reference TRBV5-8 and TRBJ2-3): EAGVTQSPTHLIKTRGQQATLRCSPISGHTSVYWYQQALGLGLQFLLWYDEGEERNRGNFPPRFSGRQFPNYSSELNVNALELEDSALYLCASSLGDRGFADTQYFGPGTRLTVL.

This chain uses TRBV11-2 with TRBJ1-1; maybe TRBD1 (6 bases). Germline CDR1 SGHAT, CDR2 FQNNGV. The CDR3 covers 13 residues. With 6 bases removed from V and 3 bases from J, the gap between germline ends came to 11 bases. CDR3 coding DNA: TGTGCCAGCAGTTGGACAGACGACACTGAAGCTTTCTTT. Protein: CASSWTDDTEAFF.

The V call is TRBV10-1, the J call TRBJ2-2; the D gene is possibly TRBD1 (5 bases). Germline V gene data show CDR1 as WNHNN and CDR2 as SYGVQD (reference sequence). The CDR3 covers 13 residues. V was cut by 4 bases and J by 4 bases, with 7 bases left in between. The CDR3 nucleotides read TGCGCCAGCAGTGTCAGGGCCACCGGGGAGCTGTTTTTT. It is translated as CASSVRATGELFF.

The V and J genes are TRBV7-2 and TRBJ1-5, with 7 bases lining up with TRBD1. CDR3 length: 15 residues. CDR1 is SGHTA and CDR2 is FQGNSA in the germline V gene. Losses at the gene ends were 2 bases for V and 9 bases for J; bases not matched to a gene: 10. CDR3 nucleotide sequence: TGTGCCAGCAGCTTATTGGGACAGACAATCACGCCCCAGCATTTT. Its translation is CASSLLGQTITPQHF.

The chain links TRBV2 to TRBJ2-1, with D uncertain. The CDR3 has 12 residues. The germline CDR1 and CDR2 sequences are SNHLY and FYNNEI. The V and J ends lost 5 bases and 10 bases respectively, with 12 bases between them. CDR3 loop: CASSLSRKEQFF. CDR3 DNA: TGTGCCAGCAGTCTTTCTAGGAAGGAGCAGTTCTTC.

This chain links TRBV19 with TRBJ2-1; 9 nucleotides match TRBD2. Germline lookup yields CDR1 LNHDA and CDR2 SQIVND (reference sequence). The CDR3 consists of 14 residues. The V segment lost 5 bases and the J segment 10 bases; nucleotides outside the gene matches: 9. CDR3 amino acids: CASSGGRVAYEQFF. CDR3 DNA: TGTGCCAGTAGTGGCGGGAGGGTGGCGTACGAGCAGTTCTTC. The complete variable domain, with remaining parts taken from reference TRBV19 and TRBJ2-1, reads DGGITQSPKYLFRKEGQNVTLSCEQNLNHDAMYWYRQDPGQGLRLIYYSQIVNDFQKGDIAEGYSVSREKKESFPLTVTSAQKNPTAFYLCASSGGRVAYEQFFGPGTRLTVL.

The chain has TRBV19 and TRBJ2-7; D is possibly TRBD1 (6 bases). Germline CDR1 reads LNHDA; CDR2 reads SQIVND (reference sequence). The V and J ends lost 3 bases and 7 bases respectively, with 16 bases between them. The CDR3 runs to 14 residues. This CDR3 is CASSMGQGFGEQYF. DNA for the CDR3: TGTGCCAGTAGTATGGGGCAGGGGTTCGGGGAGCAGTACTTC.

V gene TRBV27 combines with J gene TRBJ2-1, with 12 nucleotides matching TRBD1. V shed 8 bases and J 1 base; nucleotides not matched to a gene: 9. The CDR3 contains 17 residues. Per the germline V gene, CDR1 is MNHEY and CDR2 is SMNVEV (reference sequence). The CDR3 sequence: CASPRRDRGRSYNEQFF. In DNA, the CDR3 is TGTGCCAGCCCCCGCCGGGACAGGGGGCGATCCTACAATGAGCAGTTCTTC.

V is TRBV30 and J is TRBJ1-1; the D is unclear. V lost 3 bases, J lost 4 bases, and 6 bases lay in between. The V gene's germline CDR1 is GTSNPN and CDR2 SVGIG (reference sequence). The CDR3 covers 11 residues. The DNA of the CDR3 is TGTGCCTGGAGCGGTCTCACTGAAGCTTTCTTT. It codes for CAWSGLTEAFF.

This chain connects TRBV5-4 to TRBJ2-3; 12 bases line up with TRBD2. CDR1 is SGHNT and CDR2 is YYREEE in the germline V gene (reference sequence). The length of the CDR3 is 15 residues. V lost 5 bases and J lost 3; bases outside the gene matches: 4. CDR3 loop: CASSTGLAGTDTQYF. The CDR3 DNA sequence: TGTGCCAGCAGTACTGGACTAGCGGGGACAGATACGCAGTATTTT. The entire variable domain, with the rest obtained from reference TRBV5-4 and TRBJ2-3, is as follows: ETGVTQSPTHLIKTRGQQVTLRCSSQSGHNTVSWYQQALGQGPQFIFQYYREEENGRGNFPPRFSGLQFPNYSSELNVNALELDDSALYLCASSTGLAGTDTQYFGPGTRLTVL.

The chain carries TRBV7-6 and TRBJ2-7; TRBD1 aligns across 12 bases. This CDR3 has 15 amino acids. V was clipped by 5 bases and J by 2 bases; unmatched bases: 4. Germline CDR1 and CDR2: SGHVS and FNYEAQ. The CDR3 is CASSRGQGAPYEQYF. The CDR3 nucleotides are TGTGCCAGCAGCCGGGGACAGGGGGCGCCCTACGAGCAGTACTTC.

This chain uses TRBV27 with TRBJ1-3, with D tentatively TRBD1 (6 bases). V gave up 6 bases and J gave up 2 bases, with 8 bases separating them. Germline V lookup: CDR1 MNHEY, CDR2 SMNVEV (reference sequence). This CDR3 is built from 13 residues. CDR3 sequence: CASRRTAGNTIYF. CDR3 sequence (DNA): TGTGCCAGCAGGAGGACAGCTGGAAACACCATATATTTT.

This clone has just one count. The chain links TRBV28 to TRBJ1-1; perhaps TRBD1 as D (5 bases). V shed 2 bases and J shed 5 bases, with 15 bases lying between them. The CDR3 runs to 15 residues. Germline values: CDR1 MDHEN, CDR2 SYDVKM. The CDR3 loop reads CASSLMAGTSTEAFF. The CDR3 DNA reads TGTGCCAGCAGTTTAATGGCAGGGACTTCGACTGAAGCTTTCTTT.

This clone was recorded once. The V gene is TRBV25-1, the J gene TRBJ1-1; D is unresolved. Per germline, CDR1 MGHDK and CDR2 SYGVNS. This CDR3 is built from 15 residues. The V and J ends lost 3 bases and 1 base respectively, with 12 bases between them. The CDR3 protein is CASSDDRTGNTEAFF. CDR3 coding DNA: TGTGCCAGCAGTGATGACCGGACGGGGAACACTGAAGCTTTCTTT.

This clone has more than one count but fewer than ten. The same CDR3 arises from other DNA sequences in this sample as well. The V and J genes are TRBV19 and TRBJ2-7, with 8 bases lining up with TRBD2. The CDR3 is 13 residues long. Looked up from germline, CDR1 is LNHDA and CDR2 is SQIVND (reference sequence). The V and J ends lost 3 bases and 4 bases, in that order; junction bases with no gene match: 2. The chain's CDR3 is CASSIGRGYEQYF. CDR3 DNA: TGTGCCAGTAGTATCGGGAGGGGATACGAGCAGTACTTC.

This clone appeared once. The chain recombines TRBV18 with TRBJ2-5; 8 nucleotides agree with TRBD2. The CDR3 contains 13 residues. J gave up 6 bases and V 3 bases, and 3 bases lay outside the gene matches. CDR1 and CDR2 from the germline V gene are KGHSH and LQKENI. CDR3 sequence reads: CASSPTGGQTQYF. CDR3 nucleotide sequence: TGTGCCAGCTCACCCACGGGGGGGCAGACCCAGTACTTC.

The genes are TRBV10-3 and TRBJ2-5; unclear D gene. Between the trimmed V and J ends, which lost 2 bases and 7 bases, there was a span of 11 bases. Germline assignment: CDR1 ENHRY and CDR2 SYGVKD. There are 13 residues in the CDR3. CDR3 bases: TGTGCCATCAGTGAGGGTCTAGAAGGGACCCAGTACTTC. It yields the protein CAISEGLEGTQYF.

The genes are TRBV6-1 and TRBJ1-5; 8 bases line up with TRBD1. The germline V gene encodes CDR1 MNHNS and CDR2 SASEGT. V lost 4 bases and J lost 4; bases outside the gene matches: 9. The length of the CDR3 is 16 residues. Here the CDR3 reads CASSVSTGGQNQPQHF. In nucleotides, the CDR3 is TGTGCCAGCAGTGTATCCACAGGGGGTCAGAATCAGCCCCAGCATTTT.

The DNA for the CDR3 is TGTGCCAGCAGCTTAGGGACTTCGGTCAACAATGAGCAGTTCTTC. Its translation: CASSLGTSVNNEQFF. V usage is TRBV13 and J usage is TRBJ2-1; the D is unclear. The CDR3 has 15 residues. In germline, CDR1 is PRHDT, CDR2 FYEKMQ (reference sequence). Trimming removed 0 bases from V and 5 bases from J, with 11 bases in between.

V and J are TRBV4-3 and TRBJ2-3; a possible D gene is TRBD2 (5 bases). CDR1 is LGHNA, CDR2 YSLEER, per germline. The V gene lost 0 bases and the J gene lost 5 bases, with 12 bases spanning the gap. The CDR3 has 15 residues. The CDR3 region is CASSQDLNGVDTQYF. DNA of the CDR3: TGCGCCAGCAGCCAAGATTTAAACGGGGTAGATACGCAGTATTTT.

This clone was picked up a small number of times. This chain uses TRBV4-2 with TRBJ1-3, with D unclear. This CDR3 region has 12 residues. The V and J ends lost 1 base and 3 bases respectively, with 1 base between them. CDR1 is LGHNA, CDR2 YNFKEQ, per germline. The CDR3 loop reads CASSQVGNTIYF. The CDR3 nucleotides read TGTGCCAGCAGCCAAGTTGGAAACACCATATATTTT.

The rearrangement joins TRBV30 to TRBJ2-7; 7 positions agree with TRBD1. The V and J ends lost 2 bases and 6 bases, in that order; junction bases with no gene match: 10. The CDR3 runs to 14 residues. CDR1 and CDR2 from the germline V gene are GTSNPN and SVGIG (reference sequence). CDR3 in amino acids: CAWSKTGSFREQYF. The CDR3, as DNA: TGTGCCTGGAGTAAGACAGGGTCCTTCCGCGAGCAGTACTTC.

J is TRBJ1-1 and V is TRBV5-4; D is possibly TRBD1 (6 bases). V dropped 4 bases and J dropped 1 base, with 14 bases sitting between them. Per the germline V gene, CDR1 is SGHNT and CDR2 is YYREEE (reference sequence). The CDR3 is made up of 15 amino acids. CDR3 nucleotide sequence: TGTGCCAGCAGCCAAGGGGGGCTTAAGAACACTGAAGCTTTCTTT. Translation gives CASSQGGLKNTEAFF.